This TCR beta chain came from a study of T cells and Merkel cell carcinoma outcomes. The method was immunoSEQ multiplex PCR; TCRdb's version includes in-frame clones alone and lacks a portion of them. The table lists under 20,000 clones, 85% to 90% of them singletons. As to this clone: Antigen specificity is unknown.

Whole-study findings and limits: Reportedly, T-cell repertoire with density predicts Merkel cell carcinoma outcomes.

This TCR was sampled from a human donor with Merkel cell carcinoma. Input material: tumor tissue from Merkel cell carcinoma.

The CDR3 reads CASSRTSGRAGETQYF. CDR3 DNA: TGTGCCAGCTCACGGACTAGCGGGAGGGCCGGAGAGACCCAGTACTTC. This chain uses TRBV18 with TRBJ2-5; 15 nucleotides match TRBD2. The CDR3 covers 16 residues. V lost 4 bases to trimming and J lost 4 bases; unmatched junction nucleotides: 4. Germline lookup yields CDR1 KGHSH and CDR2 LQKENI.